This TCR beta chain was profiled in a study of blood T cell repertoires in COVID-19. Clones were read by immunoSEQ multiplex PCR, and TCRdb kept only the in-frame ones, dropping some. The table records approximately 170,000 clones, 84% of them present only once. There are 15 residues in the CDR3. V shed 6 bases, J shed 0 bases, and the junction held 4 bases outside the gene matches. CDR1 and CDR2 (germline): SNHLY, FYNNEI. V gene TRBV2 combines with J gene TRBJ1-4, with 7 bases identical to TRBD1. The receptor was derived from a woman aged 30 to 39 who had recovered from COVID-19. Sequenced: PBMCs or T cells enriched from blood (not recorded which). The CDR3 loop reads CASRTDRATNEKLFF. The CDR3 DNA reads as TGTGCCAGCAGAACCGACAGGGCAACTAATGAAAAACTGTTTTTT.